The 32 T cell receptor beta chains listed next were all sequenced from one sample in a study of identical twins. Using its own MiXCR run on the 5' RACE reads, TCRdb lists one record per CDR3 protein. Of 420,000 or so distinct CDR3 sequences in the sample, about a fifth are singletons; the top ten hold about 12%. What was sequenced was naive T cells sorted from blood. Source of these receptors: a man aged 50 or older in good health.

This clonotype was recorded a few times. This chain connects TRBV11-2 to TRBJ2-2, with D perhaps matching TRBD2 (6 bases). The CDR3 spans 16 residues. Trimming removed 3 bases at V and 7 bases at J, with 18 bases between. The germline CDR1 and CDR2 sequences are SGHAT and FQNNGV. CDR3 amino acids: CASSLGGNRAVGELFF. In nucleotides, the CDR3 is TGTGCCAGCAGCTTGGGGGGTAATCGAGCTGTCGGGGAGCTGTTTTTT.

The sample holds a few counts of this clonotype. V gene TRBV6-2 or TRBV6-3 combines with J gene TRBJ2-7, with 7 bases lining up with TRBD2. With 5 bases clipped from V and 0 bases from J, the junction kept 4 bases outside the gene matches. Per germline, CDR1 MNHEY and CDR2 SVGEGT. The CDR3 consists of 14 residues. The CDR3 bases are TGTGCCAGCAGTAAGAGCGGGAACTCCTACGAGCAGTACTTC. Its translation is CASSKSGNSYEQYF.

The chain combines TRBV2 with TRBJ2-3; TRBD2 agrees at 8 bases. The J segment lost 0 bases and the V segment lost 10 bases, leaving 3 bases of the junction unmatched. The length of the CDR3 is 13 residues. Looked up from germline, CDR1 is SNHLY and CDR2 is FYNNEI. CDR3 nucleotide sequence: TGTGCCAAGCGGGGGATTAGCACAGATACGCAGTATTTT. Translated, it gives CAKRGISTDTQYF.

In its sample, this clonotype was seen a few times. The rearrangement joins TRBV7-9 to TRBJ2-3; D not resolved. The CDR3 has 16 residues. The germline V gene has CDR1 SEHNR and CDR2 FQNEAQ (reference sequence). Trimming removed 3 bases at V and 3 bases at J, with 16 bases between. Here the CDR3 reads CASSLKPGLRTDTQYF. CDR3 DNA: TGTGCCAGCAGCTTGAAACCGGGTCTTCGGACAGATACGCAGTATTTT.

CDR3 in amino acids: CSARVASYNEQFF. For the CDR3, the DNA is TGCAGTGCTAGAGTTGCCAGCTACAATGAGCAGTTCTTC. The chain combines TRBV20-1 with TRBJ2-1; D unclear. Germline assignment: CDR1 DFQATT and CDR2 SNEGSKA (reference sequence). This CDR3 spans 13 amino acids. V was trimmed by 1 base and J by 3 bases, leaving 7 bases between them.

The chain combines TRBV7-6 with TRBJ1-4, with 8 positions matching TRBD1. This CDR3 contains 15 residues. Germline V gene data show CDR1 as SGHVS and CDR2 as FNYEAQ. Germline trimming cut 5 bases from V and 5 bases from J; bases unmatched to any gene: 7. This CDR3 reads CASSLRTGWNEKLFF. CDR3 DNA: TGTGCCAGCAGCCTACGGACAGGGTGGAATGAAAAACTGTTTTTT.

This clonotype was observed at least ten times. The chain has TRBV11-2 and TRBJ2-5; unclear D gene. CDR3 size: 13 residues. The germline gives CDR1 SGHAT, CDR2 FQNNGV. V lost 0 bases and J lost 4, with 6 bases in between. In DNA form, the CDR3 reads TGTGCCAGCAGCTTAGACTCCCGAGAGACCCAGTACTTC. Protein product: CASSLDSRETQYF.

The V and J genes are TRBV20-1 and TRBJ2-5; D is unclear. V lost 0 bases, J lost 1 base, and 15 bases lay in between. Germline V gene data show CDR1 as DFQATT and CDR2 as SNEGSKA (reference sequence). CDR3 length: 16 residues. The CDR3, as DNA: TGCAGTGCTAGAGATTACGTGGGCGTTGCCCAAGAGACCCAGTACTTC. Translating it yields CSARDYVGVAQETQYF.

With regard to this clonotype: Because the CDR3 is missing its conserved closing phenylalanine or tryptophan, this is likely a read error. No DNA is shown, since the ends of the CDR3 on it are uncertain; the CDR3 is the one TCRdb lists. V and J are TRBV5-4 and TRBJ2-7; the table's TRBD1 call for D was not verified on the DNA. The CDR3 totals 12 residues, both ends included. Germline V gene lookup returns CDR1 SGHNT and CDR2 YYREEE (reference sequence). CDR3 sequence reads: CASSRDRDRGSS.

This chain links TRBV20-1 with TRBJ2-1; D possibly corresponds to TRBD2 (5 bases). Germline V gene data show CDR1 as DFQATT and CDR2 as SNEGSKA (reference sequence). The CDR3 runs 13 residues. Trimming removed 0 bases from V and 13 bases from J, with 16 bases in between. CDR3 loop: CSARDPGWAYQFF. CDR3 bases: TGCAGTGCTAGAGATCCGGGGTGGGCTTACCAGTTCTTC.

This clonotype occurred a few times. The chain carries TRBV5-5 and TRBJ1-5, with D uncertain. The germline V and J ends were trimmed by 1 base and 1 base, with 9 bases remaining between them. The CDR3 covers 15 residues. Germline CDR1 SGHKS, CDR2 YYEKEE (reference sequence). Written as DNA, the CDR3 is TGTGCCAGCAGCTTGTTCTCGGAGAGCAATCAGCCCCAGCATTTT. Its protein product is CASSLFSESNQPQHF.

The rearrangement uses TRBV9 and TRBJ2-2, with a weak D call TRBD2 (5 bases). This CDR3 has 14 amino acids. Germline V CDR1 and CDR2: SGDLS, YYNGEE. The V end lost 2 bases, the J end lost 4 bases, and 9 bases lay between the germline ends. The chain's CDR3 is CASSVTSGTGELFF. CDR3 nucleotide sequence: TGTGCCAGCAGCGTGACGAGCGGCACCGGGGAGCTGTTTTTT.

This clonotype came up a few times. The gene calls are TRBV6-2 or TRBV6-3 and TRBJ1-1; 8 bases agree with TRBD1. Germline CDR1 is MNHEY and CDR2 is SVGEGT. The CDR3 contains 13 residues. The junction had 5 bases not matched to a gene; V was cut back by 6 bases and J by 5 bases. The CDR3 spells CASSGQGITEAFF. DNA of the CDR3: TGTGCCAGCAGCGGACAGGGAATTACTGAAGCTTTCTTT.

This clonotype was observed at least ten times. The V gene is TRBV5-4, the J gene TRBJ2-1, with 11 positions matching TRBD2. Trimming at V came to 2 bases and at J to 5 bases, leaving 18 bases not matched to a gene. The CDR3 contains 20 residues. The V gene's germline CDR1 is SGHNT and CDR2 YYREEE (reference sequence). The CDR3 DNA follows: TGTGCCAGCAGCTTAGTGATAGCACGGCGACTAGCGGGAATTCACAATGAGCAGTTCTTC. Its translation: CASSLVIARRLAGIHNEQFF.

J is TRBJ2-2 and V is TRBV20-1; D ambiguous. Germline values: CDR1 DFQATT, CDR2 SNEGSKA (reference sequence). The CDR3 sequence is 14 residues long. Deletions cut 1 base from V and 1 base from J, with 7 bases between. This CDR3 reads CSARVGQNTGELFF. The CDR3 DNA follows: TGCAGTGCTAGAGTCGGCCAGAACACCGGGGAGCTGTTTTTT.

The chain joins TRBV12-3 or TRBV12-4 to TRBJ2-7, with 8 nucleotides matching TRBD2. Germline trimming cut 8 bases from V and 1 base from J; bases unmatched to any gene: 4. CDR3 length equals 13 residues. CDR3 nucleotide sequence: TGTGCCAGCGGACGGGGGGGTTCCTACGAGCAGTACTTC. This sequence encodes CASGRGGSYEQYF.

The chain uses TRBV10-3 and TRBJ1-5; tentatively, D is TRBD1 (5 bases). V shed 10 bases and J shed 3 bases, with 10 bases lying between them. Germline V gene sequence: CDR1 ENHRY, CDR2 SYGVKD. This CDR3 has 12 amino acids. CDR3 protein: CATRQPNQPQHF. The CDR3 DNA reads TGTGCCACCCGACAGCCCAATCAGCCCCAGCATTTT.

In its sample, this clonotype was seen a few times. CDR3 sequence: CASSRQGEAGNTIYF. For the CDR3, the DNA is TGTGCCAGCAGTCGACAGGGGGAAGCTGGAAACACCATATATTTT. V and J are TRBV6-1 and TRBJ1-3, with 9 bases aligning to TRBD1. V shed 5 bases and J 2 bases; nucleotides not matched to a gene: 4. Per the germline V gene, CDR1 is MNHNS and CDR2 is SASEGT. There are 15 residues in the CDR3.

This clonotype was seen ten or more times. This chain links TRBV5-5 with TRBJ1-1; 8 bases are a match to TRBD1. Germline CDR1 is SGHKS and CDR2 is YYEKEE (reference sequence). This CDR3 spans 12 amino acids. The V segment lost 4 bases and the J segment 8 bases; nucleotides outside the gene matches: 4. The CDR3 reads CASSLDRVEAFF. The CDR3 region has the DNA TGTGCCAGCAGCCTGGACAGGGTAGAAGCTTTCTTT.

In this sample, this clonotype turned up a few times. The V and J genes are TRBV11-2 and TRBJ2-4; D is ambiguous. This CDR3 is built from 14 residues. Between the trimmed V and J ends, which lost 1 base and 7 bases, there was a span of 11 bases. Germline assignment: CDR1 SGHAT and CDR2 FQNNGV. The CDR3 reads CASSLGWVGNIQYF. The CDR3 DNA reads TGTGCCAGCAGCTTAGGGTGGGTGGGGAACATTCAGTACTTC.

This clonotype has more than one count but fewer than ten. The chain employs TRBV5-1 and TRBJ2-5; TRBD2 agrees at 8 bases. Germline V gene sequence: CDR1 SGHRS, CDR2 YFSETQ. After removal of 4 bases from V and 1 base from J, the junction contained 6 bases not matched to a gene. This CDR3 region has 15 residues. In DNA form, the CDR3 reads TGCGCCAGCAGCCTCTCGGGGGGGGCCCAAGAGACCCAGTACTTC. Translation: CASSLSGGAQETQYF.

There are many counts of this clonotype. This sequence joins TRBV4-3 and TRBJ1-4, with D uncertain. The CDR3 consists of 14 residues. Germline-derived CDR1 and CDR2 are LGHNA and YSLEER. V lost 2 bases to trimming and J lost 8 bases, with 12 bases between them. CDR3 bases: TGCGCCAGCAGCCAATGGGTGGAGGAGGAAAAACTGTTTTTT. As protein: CASSQWVEEEKLFF.

The gene calls are TRBV12-3 or TRBV12-4 and TRBJ1-3; no firm D call. The CDR3 sequence is 13 residues long. Trimming removed 2 bases from V and 4 bases from J, with 6 bases in between. Here the CDR3 reads CASSLNRGNTIYF. CDR3 bases: TGTGCCAGCAGTTTAAATCGGGGAAACACCATATATTTT.

This clonotype was observed at least ten times. The V call is TRBV12-3 or TRBV12-4, the J call TRBJ2-2, with 7 bases fitting TRBD2. The CDR3 consists of 14 residues. V lost 6 bases, J lost 6 bases, and 7 bases stayed unmatched. The CDR3 DNA follows: TGTGCCAGCAGGGGGGGGAGGGGCCCCGGGGAGCTGTTTTTT. Translation: CASRGGRGPGELFF.

The chain has TRBV5-1 and TRBJ2-7; TRBD2 is a possible D gene (6 bases). V shed 3 bases and J shed 3 bases, with 19 bases lying between them. The CDR3 consists of 16 residues. The germline V gene encodes CDR1 SGHRS and CDR2 YFSETQ. The CDR3 DNA reads as TGCGCCAGCAGCTACCCTCTCGGCGGGGACGACTACGAGCAGTACTTC. Protein: CASSYPLGGDDYEQYF.

This clonotype has a count of ten or more. The CDR3: CSATQDGKNTEAFF. Here the CDR3 DNA reads TGCAGTGCTACACAGGACGGAAAGAACACTGAAGCTTTCTTT. The genes are TRBV20-1 and TRBJ1-1; D perhaps matches TRBD1 (5 bases). The CDR3 length is 14 residues. The V gene lost 4 bases and the J gene lost 1 base, with 13 bases spanning the gap. Per germline, CDR1 DFQATT and CDR2 SNEGSKA (reference sequence).

The chain joins TRBV12-3 or TRBV12-4 to TRBJ1-1; 10 nucleotides agree with TRBD1. The CDR3 totals 15 residues. V was pared by 3 bases and J by 3 bases, with 4 bases of the junction left unmatched. The CDR3 loop reads CASSFTGTGDTEAFF. The DNA of the CDR3 is TGTGCCAGCAGTTTCACAGGGACAGGGGACACTGAAGCTTTCTTT.

This clonotype has only a few counts. The chain has TRBV6-5 and TRBJ2-3; D gene unclear. Germline lookup yields CDR1 MNHEY and CDR2 SVGAGI. This CDR3 has 14 residues. V shed 6 bases and J shed 0 bases, with 10 bases lying between them. As DNA, the CDR3 is TGTGCCAGCAGACTCGAAGTTAGCACAGATACGCAGTATTTT. Residues: CASRLEVSTDTQYF.

V gene TRBV20-1 combines with J gene TRBJ2-3, with TRBD1 as a possible D gene (6 bases). This CDR3 contains 18 residues. V was shortened by 1 base and J by 4 bases, with 24 bases between the two germline ends. In germline, CDR1 is DFQATT, CDR2 SNEGSKA (reference sequence). The CDR3 DNA reads as TGCAGTGCTAGAGGTAGCCACCCCAGGGGCGCGAGCTCAGATACGCAGTATTTT. It translates to CSARGSHPRGASSDTQYF.

In its sample, this clonotype was seen many times. The chain has TRBV2 and TRBJ2-7; 8 nucleotides align to TRBD2. V gave up 1 base and J gave up 3 bases; unmatched junction bases: 5. CDR1 and CDR2 from the germline V gene are SNHLY and FYNNEI. CDR3 length: 15 amino acids. CDR3 amino acids: CASSEGAGANYEQYF. The CDR3 DNA sequence: TGTGCCAGCAGTGAAGGAGCGGGAGCCAACTACGAGCAGTACTTC. Full variable domain (rest looked up from reference TRBV2 and TRBJ2-7): EPEVTQTPSHQVTQMGQEVILRCVPISNHLYFYWYRQILGQKVEFLVSFYNNEISEKSEIFDDQFSVERPDGSNFTLKIRSTKLEDSAMYFCASSEGAGANYEQYFGPGTRLTVT.

This clonotype was counted many times. The chain links TRBV14 to TRBJ2-1; D remains unclear. V lost 0 bases and J 8 bases, leaving 14 bases between the germline ends. The germline gives CDR1 SGHDN, CDR2 FVKESK. This CDR3 has 15 residues. CDR3 in amino acids: CASSQERISRDEQFF. CDR3 coding DNA: TGTGCCAGCAGCCAAGAAAGGATCTCAAGGGATGAGCAGTTCTTC.

This clonotype was recorded many times. V usage is TRBV6-1 and J usage is TRBJ2-7; D may be TRBD1 (5 bases). Germline V gives CDR1 MNHNS, CDR2 SASEGT. The ends were cut back, 2 bases at V and 2 bases at J, with 19 bases in the middle. The CDR3 length is 17 residues. The CDR3 coding sequence is TGTGCCAGCAGTGAAAGGGGTTTGGCAGAAACCGCCTACGAGCAGTACTTC. This sequence encodes CASSERGLAETAYEQYF.